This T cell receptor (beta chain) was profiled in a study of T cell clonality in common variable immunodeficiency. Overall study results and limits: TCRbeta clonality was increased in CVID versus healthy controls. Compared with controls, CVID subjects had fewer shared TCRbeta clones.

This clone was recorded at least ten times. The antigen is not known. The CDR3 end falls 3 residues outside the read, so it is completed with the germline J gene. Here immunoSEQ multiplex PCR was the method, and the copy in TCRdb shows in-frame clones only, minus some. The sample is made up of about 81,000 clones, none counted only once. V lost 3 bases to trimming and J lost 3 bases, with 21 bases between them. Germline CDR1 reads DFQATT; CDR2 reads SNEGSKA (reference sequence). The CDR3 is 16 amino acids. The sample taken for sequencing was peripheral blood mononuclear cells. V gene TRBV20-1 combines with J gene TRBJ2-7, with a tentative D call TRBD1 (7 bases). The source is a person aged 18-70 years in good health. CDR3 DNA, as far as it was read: TGCAGTGCTAGGTCCCCCGCGGGACAGTATAACTACGAG. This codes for CSARSPAGQYNYE. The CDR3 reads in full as CSARSPAGQYNYEQYF.